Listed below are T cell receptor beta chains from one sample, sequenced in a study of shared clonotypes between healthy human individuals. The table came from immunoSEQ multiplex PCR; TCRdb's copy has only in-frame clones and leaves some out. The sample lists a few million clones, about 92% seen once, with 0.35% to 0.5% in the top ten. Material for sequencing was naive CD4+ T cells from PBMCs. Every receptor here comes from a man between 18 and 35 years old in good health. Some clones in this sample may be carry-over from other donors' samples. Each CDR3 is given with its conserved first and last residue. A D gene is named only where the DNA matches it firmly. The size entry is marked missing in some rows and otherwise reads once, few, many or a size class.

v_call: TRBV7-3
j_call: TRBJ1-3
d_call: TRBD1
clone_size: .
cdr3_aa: CASSAGQGYGNTIYF
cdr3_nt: TGTGCCAGCAGCGCCGGACAGGGGTACGGAAACACCATATATTTT

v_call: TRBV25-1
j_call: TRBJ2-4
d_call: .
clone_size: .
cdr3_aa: CASSEPGLGNIQYF
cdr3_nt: TGTGCCAGCAGTGAACCGGGACTGGGAAACATTCAGTACTTC

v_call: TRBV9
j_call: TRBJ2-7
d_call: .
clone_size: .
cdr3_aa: CASSVGGARNEQYF
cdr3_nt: TGTGCCAGCAGCGTAGGAGGGGCGCGGAACGAGCAGTACTTC

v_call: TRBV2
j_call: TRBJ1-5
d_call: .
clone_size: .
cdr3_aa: CASRTDSNQPQHF
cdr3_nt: TGTGCCAGCAGGACTGATAGCAATCAGCCCCAGCATTTT

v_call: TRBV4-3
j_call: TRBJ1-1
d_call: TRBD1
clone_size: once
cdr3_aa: CASSQEVGQKNTEAFF
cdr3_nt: TGCGCCAGCAGCCAAGAGGTGGGACAGAAGAACACTGAAGCTTTCTTT

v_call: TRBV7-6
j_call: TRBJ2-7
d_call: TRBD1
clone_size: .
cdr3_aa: CASSLRQGAYEQYF
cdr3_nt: TGTGCCAGCAGCCTTCGACAGGGGGCTTACGAGCAGTACTTC

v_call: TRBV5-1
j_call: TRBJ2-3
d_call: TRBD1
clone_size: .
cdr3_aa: CASRRQGANPSTDTQYF
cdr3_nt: TGCGCCAGCCGCCGACAGGGAGCCAACCCTAGCACAGATACGCAGTATTTT

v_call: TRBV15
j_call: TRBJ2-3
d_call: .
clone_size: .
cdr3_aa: CATSRDRVGGTDTQYF
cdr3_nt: TGTGCCACCAGCAGAGATAGGGTAGGGGGCACAGATACGCAGTATTTT

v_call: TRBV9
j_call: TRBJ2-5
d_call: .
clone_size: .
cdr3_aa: CASSPLGPDGTQYF
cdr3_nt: TGTGCCAGCAGCCCCCTGGGCCCCGACGGGACCCAGTACTTC

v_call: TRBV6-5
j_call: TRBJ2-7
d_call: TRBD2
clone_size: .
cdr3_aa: CASSYSSGSTYEQYF
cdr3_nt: TGTGCCAGCAGTTACAGTAGCGGGAGTACCTACGAGCAGTACTTC

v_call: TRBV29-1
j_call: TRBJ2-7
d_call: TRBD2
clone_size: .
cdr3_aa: CSVRSTRLAGGPPTGEQYF
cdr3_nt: TGCAGCGTCCGATCGACCAGACTAGCGGGAGGACCTCCTACGGGCGAGCAGTACTTC

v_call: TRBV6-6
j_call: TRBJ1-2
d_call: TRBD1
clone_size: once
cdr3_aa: CASSYLLRDRETLTF
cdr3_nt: TGTGCCAGCAGTTACTTACTCCGGGACAGGGAGACTCTCACCTTC

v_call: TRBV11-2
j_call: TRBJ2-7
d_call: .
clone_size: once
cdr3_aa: CASSPGLSEQYF
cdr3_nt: TGTGCCAGCAGCCCCGGGCTTAGCGAGCAGTACTTC

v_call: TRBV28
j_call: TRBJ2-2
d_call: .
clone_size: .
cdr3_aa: CASTTQGAEAGTGELFF
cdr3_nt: TGTGCCAGCACAACCCAAGGGGCGGAGGCGGGGACCGGGGAGCTGTTTTTT

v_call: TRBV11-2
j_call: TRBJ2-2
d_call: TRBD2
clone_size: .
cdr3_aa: CASSAPGTSRTGELFF
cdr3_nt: TGTGCCAGCAGCGCCCCCGGGACTAGCAGGACCGGGGAGCTGTTTTTT

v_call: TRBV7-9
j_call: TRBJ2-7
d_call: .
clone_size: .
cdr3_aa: CASSLVGYEQYF
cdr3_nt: TGTGCCAGCAGCTTAGTTGGGTACGAGCAGTACTTC

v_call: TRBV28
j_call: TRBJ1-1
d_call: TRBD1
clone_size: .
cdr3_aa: CASSSTGRTEAFF
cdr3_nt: TGTGCCAGCAGTTCGACAGGGCGCACTGAAGCTTTCTTT

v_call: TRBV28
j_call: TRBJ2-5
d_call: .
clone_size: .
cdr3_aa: CASSTRTRPQETQYF
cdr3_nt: TGTGCCAGCAGTACCAGGACCCGTCCCCAAGAGACCCAGTACTTC

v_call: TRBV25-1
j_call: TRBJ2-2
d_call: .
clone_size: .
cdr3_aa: CASSDSQANTGELFF
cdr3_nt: TGTGCCAGCAGTGACTCCCAAGCTAACACCGGGGAGCTGTTTTTT

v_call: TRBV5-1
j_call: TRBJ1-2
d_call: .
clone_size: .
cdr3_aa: CASSYLGAGDGYTF
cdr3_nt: TGCGCCAGCAGCTATCTAGGTGCAGGGGATGGCTACACCTTC

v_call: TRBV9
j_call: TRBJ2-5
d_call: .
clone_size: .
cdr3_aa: CASSEVLGFRETQYF
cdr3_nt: TGTGCCAGCAGTGAAGTATTGGGTTTCCGGGAGACCCAGTACTTC

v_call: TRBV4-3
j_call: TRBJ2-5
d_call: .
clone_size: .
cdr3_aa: CASSQVWLGGQETQYF
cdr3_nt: TGCGCCAGCAGCCAAGTTTGGCTGGGCGGCCAAGAGACCCAGTACTTC

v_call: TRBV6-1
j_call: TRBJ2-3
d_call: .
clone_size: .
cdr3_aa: CASSLSVSDTQYF
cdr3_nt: TGTGCCAGCAGCCTATCGGTCTCAGATACGCAGTATTTT

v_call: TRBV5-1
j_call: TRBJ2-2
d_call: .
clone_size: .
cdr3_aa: CASEPGRTNTGELFF
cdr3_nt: TGCGCCAGTGAACCGGGACGGACGAACACCGGGGAGCTGTTTTTT